The 9 T cell receptor beta chains in this list originate from one sample, sequenced in a study of beta chain features in type 1 diabetes. The sequenced template was cDNA made from the entire isolated RNA. Profiling relied on immunoSEQ multiplex PCR, and the TCRdb table lists in-frame clones only, not all of them. The sample has hundreds of thousands of clones; over 13% are singletons. General observations from the study: Among all four CD4+ subsets, Type 1 diabetes patients had TCRB CDR3s that were moderately but significantly shorter.

What these receptors recognize is not known. The sample taken for sequencing was naive CD4+ T cells from blood. Every receptor here comes from a man aged 18 to 29 with type 1 diabetes.

The gene calls are TRBV7-8 and TRBJ1-2; TRBD1 matches 7 bases. The V segment lost 5 bases and the J segment 2 bases; nucleotides outside the gene matches: 11. Per germline, CDR1 SGHVS and CDR2 FQNEAQ. This CDR3 is built from 16 residues. Here the CDR3 DNA reads TGTGCCAGCAGCCCAAGTCACAGGGGTGGGAACTATGGCTACACCTTC. Translation: CASSPSHRGGNYGYTF.

This sequence joins TRBV5-4 and TRBJ2-1; either TRBD1 or TRBD2 may supply D (5 bases each). The length of the CDR3 is 15 residues. Germline CDR1 is SGHNT and CDR2 is YYREEE (reference sequence). V dropped 7 bases and J dropped 0 bases, with 14 bases sitting between them. Here the CDR3 DNA reads TGTGCCAGCTTATCCGGGGACCGCTCCTACAATGAGCAGTTCTTC. This sequence encodes CASLSGDRSYNEQFF.

This clone was observed a few times. The V call is TRBV9, the J call TRBJ1-2; TRBD1 might be the D (5 bases). The CDR3 runs to 15 residues. Germline V lookup: CDR1 SGDLS, CDR2 YYNGEE. V was clipped by 0 bases and J by 6 bases, with 15 bases between them. The CDR3 here is CASSVGVGPENGYTF. The CDR3 DNA follows: TGTGCCAGCAGCGTAGGCGTGGGGCCCGAGAATGGCTACACCTTC.

This clone has more than one count but fewer than ten. This chain joins TRBV5-4 and TRBJ2-7; D uncertain. This CDR3 contains 13 residues. Germline assignment: CDR1 SGHNT and CDR2 YYREEE (reference sequence). V was trimmed by 1 base and J by 8 bases, leaving 13 bases between them. The CDR3 loop is CASSLQAAAKQYF. The CDR3 DNA reads TGTGCCAGCAGCTTGCAGGCCGCAGCTAAGCAGTACTTC.

This chain uses TRBV7-2 with TRBJ2-1; D may be TRBD1 (7 bases). Trimming took off 6 bases at V and 10 bases at J, with 22 bases between the two ends. The CDR3 runs to 15 residues. The V gene's germline CDR1 is SGHTA and CDR2 FQGNSA. CDR3 nucleotide sequence: TGTGCCAGCAGGGATAGACAGGGACTCGTCGGAGAGCAGTTCTTC. It yields the protein CASRDRQGLVGEQFF.

Worth noting for this clone: Other nucleotide sequences in the sample specify the same CDR3. This chain connects TRBV18 to TRBJ1-6; D unclear. Trimming removed 3 bases at V and 6 bases at J, with 3 bases between. This CDR3 is built from 12 residues. CDR1 and CDR2 from the germline V gene are KGHSH and LQKENI. Here the CDR3 reads CASSPGNSPLHF. CDR3 nucleotides: TGTGCCAGCTCACCGGGTAATTCACCCCTCCACTTT.

This chain links TRBV27 with TRBJ2-1, with D hard to call. Germline CDR1 is MNHEY and CDR2 is SMNVEV (reference sequence). The CDR3 loop spans 17 amino acids. V was pared by 6 bases and J by 0 bases, with 18 bases between. The CDR3 nucleotides are TGTGCCAGCAGCCCCCTTTGGACCGAGAGCTCCTACAATGAGCAGTTCTTC. Translated: CASSPLWTESSYNEQFF.

This clone has more than one count but fewer than ten. The CDR3, as DNA: TGTGCCAGCAGCCCCGATGTAGGCGCAAGGAGCACAGATACGCAGTATTTT. Protein product: CASSPDVGARSTDTQYF. This rearrangement joins TRBV7-2 to TRBJ2-3; D is undetermined. V shed 5 bases and J shed 0 bases, with 18 bases lying between them. The CDR3 spans 17 residues. From germline, CDR1 is SGHTA and CDR2 FQGNSA. The full variable domain, with the rest looked up from reference TRBV7-2 and TRBJ2-3, is GAGVSQSPSNKVTEKGKDVELRCDPISGHTALYWYRQSLGQGLEFLIYFQGNSAPDKSGLPSDRFSAERTGGSVSTLTIQRTQQEDSAVYLCASSPDVGARSTDTQYFGPGTRLTVL.

The chain joins TRBV29-1 to TRBJ2-7; 10 bases line up with TRBD2. The CDR3 sequence is 16 residues long. V lost 6 bases, J lost 1 base, and 12 bases stayed unmatched. Germline assignment: CDR1 SQVTM and CDR2 ANQGSEA. DNA for the CDR3: TGCAGCGTCGCGCCCCCTGGACTAGCGGCATCCTACGAGCAGTACTTC. Translating gives CSVAPPGLAASYEQYF.